The T cell receptor (beta chain) under discussion was sequenced for a study of blood T cell repertoires in COVID-19. Study background: Sites across the United States, Italy and Spain contributed samples from acute and convalescent COVID-19.

The CDR3 extends over 15 amino acids. Looked up from germline, CDR1 is KGHSH and CDR2 is LQKENI. Between the trimmed V and J ends, which lost 3 bases and 3 bases, there was a span of 14 bases. Authors' processing steps: Using reference gene primer amplification, nucleated cell counts were estimated. The table came from immunoSEQ multiplex PCR; TCRdb's copy has only in-frame clones and leaves some out. V and J calls and clone size are given by that table; D and trimming were obtained from the DNA. The sample has some 230,000 clones; approximately 80% are singletons. J is TRBJ1-1 and V is TRBV18, with unresolved D. This receptor was obtained from a woman aged 50 to 60 with acute or convalescent COVID-19. Input material: peripheral blood. The CDR3 region has the DNA TGTGCCAGCTCACCTAATACGGGAGTTGACACTGAAGCTTTCTTT. Protein product: CASSPNTGVDTEAFF.